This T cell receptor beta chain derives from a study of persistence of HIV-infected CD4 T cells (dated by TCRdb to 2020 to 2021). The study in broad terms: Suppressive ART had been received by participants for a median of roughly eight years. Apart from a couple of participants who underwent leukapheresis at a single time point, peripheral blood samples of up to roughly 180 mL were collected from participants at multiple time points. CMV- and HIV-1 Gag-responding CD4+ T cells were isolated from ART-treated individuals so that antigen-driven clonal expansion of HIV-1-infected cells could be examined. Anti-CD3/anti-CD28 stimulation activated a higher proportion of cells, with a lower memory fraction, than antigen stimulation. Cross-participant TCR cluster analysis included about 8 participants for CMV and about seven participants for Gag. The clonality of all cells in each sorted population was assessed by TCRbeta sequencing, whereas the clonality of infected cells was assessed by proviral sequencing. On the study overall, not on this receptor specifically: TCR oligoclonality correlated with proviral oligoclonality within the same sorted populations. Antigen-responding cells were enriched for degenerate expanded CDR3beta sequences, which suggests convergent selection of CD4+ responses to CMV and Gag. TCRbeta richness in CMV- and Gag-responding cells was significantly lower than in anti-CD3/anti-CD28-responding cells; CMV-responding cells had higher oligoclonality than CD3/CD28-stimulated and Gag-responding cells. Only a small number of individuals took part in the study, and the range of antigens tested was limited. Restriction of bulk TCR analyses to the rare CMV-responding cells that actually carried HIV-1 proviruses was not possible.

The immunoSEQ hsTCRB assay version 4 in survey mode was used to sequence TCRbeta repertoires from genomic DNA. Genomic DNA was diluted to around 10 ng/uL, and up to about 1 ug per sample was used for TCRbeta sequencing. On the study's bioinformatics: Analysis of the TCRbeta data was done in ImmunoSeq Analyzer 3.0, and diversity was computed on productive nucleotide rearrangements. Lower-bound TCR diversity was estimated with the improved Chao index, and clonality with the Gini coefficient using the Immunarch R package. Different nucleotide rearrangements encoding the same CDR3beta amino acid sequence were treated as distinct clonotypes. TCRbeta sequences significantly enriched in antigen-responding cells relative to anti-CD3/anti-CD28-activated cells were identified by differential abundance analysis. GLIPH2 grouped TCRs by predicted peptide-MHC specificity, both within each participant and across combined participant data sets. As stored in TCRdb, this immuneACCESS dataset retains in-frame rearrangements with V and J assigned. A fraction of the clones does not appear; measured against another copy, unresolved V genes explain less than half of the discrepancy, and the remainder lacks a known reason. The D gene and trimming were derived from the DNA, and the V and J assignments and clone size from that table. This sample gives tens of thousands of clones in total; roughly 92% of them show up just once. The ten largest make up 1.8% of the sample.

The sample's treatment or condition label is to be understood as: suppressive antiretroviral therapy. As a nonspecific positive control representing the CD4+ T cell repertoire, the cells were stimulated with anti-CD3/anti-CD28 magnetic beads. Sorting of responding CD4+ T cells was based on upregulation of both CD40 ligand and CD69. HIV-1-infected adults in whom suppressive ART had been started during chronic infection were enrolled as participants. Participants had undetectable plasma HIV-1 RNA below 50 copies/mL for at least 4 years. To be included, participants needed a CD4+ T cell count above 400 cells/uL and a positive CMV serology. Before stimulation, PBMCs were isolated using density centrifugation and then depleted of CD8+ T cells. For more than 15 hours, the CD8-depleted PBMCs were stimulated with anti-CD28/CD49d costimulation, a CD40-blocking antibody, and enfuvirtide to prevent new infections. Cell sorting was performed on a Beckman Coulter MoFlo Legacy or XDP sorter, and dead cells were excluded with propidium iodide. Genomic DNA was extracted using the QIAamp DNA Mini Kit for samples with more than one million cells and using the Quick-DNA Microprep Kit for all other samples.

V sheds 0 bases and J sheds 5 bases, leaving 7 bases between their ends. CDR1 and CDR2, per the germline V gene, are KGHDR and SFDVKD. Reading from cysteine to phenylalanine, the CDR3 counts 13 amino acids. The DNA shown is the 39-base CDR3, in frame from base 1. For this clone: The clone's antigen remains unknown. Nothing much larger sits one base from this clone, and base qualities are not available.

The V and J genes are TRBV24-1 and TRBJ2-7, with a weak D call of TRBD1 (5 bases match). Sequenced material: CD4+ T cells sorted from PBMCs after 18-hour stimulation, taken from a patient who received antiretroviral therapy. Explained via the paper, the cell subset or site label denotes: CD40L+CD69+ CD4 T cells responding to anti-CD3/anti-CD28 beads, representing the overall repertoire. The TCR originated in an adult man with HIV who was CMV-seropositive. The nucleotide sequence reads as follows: TGTGCCACCAGTGATTTGCAAGGGGACGAGCAGTACTTC. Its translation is CATSDLQGDEQYF.